The rows below give T cell receptor beta chains drawn from one sample of a study of response to subunit inactivated influenza vaccine. Each CDR3 protein gets one entry after TCRdb re-called the RT-PCR reads with MiXCR. The data show around 570,000 distinct CDR3 sequences, about 7.6% seen once. The specimen was PBMCs from blood, collected about 24 months after vaccination. The origin of the receptors is a man between 50 and 75 years old who received an inactivated influenza vaccine. The CDR3 runs from the conserved cysteine through the conserved F or W. The size of a clone is reported for some rows only, either as once, few or many, or as a class for expanded clones.

v_gene	j_gene	abundance	CDR3aa
TRBV28	TRBJ2-5	many	CASRKGWGQSETQYF
TRBV29-1	TRBJ2-5	many	CSVTLGGGVKTQYF
TRBV9	TRBJ1-1	few	CASSVGSRTEAFF
TRBV6-1	TRBJ2-3	many	CASSGAGGPDTQYF
TRBV18	TRBJ1-1	-	CASSPRPGEATEAFF
TRBV20-1	TRBJ2-3	few	CSAGPGTASTDTQYF
TRBV23-1	TRBJ2-1	few	CASSRTPEGGYNEQFF
TRBV4-2	TRBJ1-2	-	CASSQEGGSYGYTF
TRBV7-2	TRBJ2-4	many	CASSRDRAAKNIQYF
TRBV5-1	TRBJ2-3	-	CASSPRQGKPDTQYF
TRBV18	TRBJ2-7	few	CASSKQGTDYEQYF
TRBV6-2/TRBV6-3	TRBJ2-7	many	CASSYTPGQLPISEQYF